Below are 9 T cell receptor beta chains sequenced from a single sample in a study of T cell responses to AZD1222 COVID-19 vaccine. The protocol was immunoSEQ multiplex PCR, while the TCRdb copy is restricted to in-frame clones and leaves out a portion. Found here are 110,000 to 150,000 clones, around 88% of them singletons; the top ten hold approximately 3.4%. The source material was peripheral blood, sampled on day 0 of AZD1222 vaccination. The receptor source for this set is an adult in good health.

This clone was picked up one time. This chain joins TRBV12-3 or TRBV12-4 and TRBJ2-1; D unclear. This CDR3 region has 12 residues. V dropped 2 bases and J dropped 6 bases, with 5 bases sitting between them. The CDR3: CASSLFGNEQFF. CDR3 DNA sequence: TGTGCCAGCAGTTTATTCGGCAATGAGCAGTTCTTC.

This chain links TRBV30 with TRBJ2-4, with D uncertain. CDR3 length equals 11 residues. Germline V gene sequence: CDR1 GTSNPN, CDR2 SVGIG (reference sequence). Deletions cut 1 base from V and 8 bases from J, with 6 bases between. CDR3 coding DNA: TGTGCCTGGAGTGAAGGGTACATTCAGTACTTC. Translated: CAWSEGYIQYF. Full variable domain (missing parts from reference TRBV30 and TRBJ2-4): SQTIHQWPATLVQPVGSPLSLECTVEGTSNPNLYWYRQAAGRGLQLLFYSVGIGQISSEVPQNLSASRPQDRQFILSSKKLLLSDSGFYLCAWSEGYIQYFGAGTRLSVL.

The rearrangement links TRBV15 to TRBJ1-6, with no clear D. The CDR3 contains 14 residues. Germline CDR1 reads LNHNV; CDR2 reads YYDKDF (reference sequence). Trimming shortened V by 1 base and J by 7 bases, and 8 bases separated the two germline ends. The CDR3 nucleotides read TGTGCCACCAGCAGAGGGACGTGGAATTCACCCCTCCACTTT. This codes for CATSRGTWNSPLHF.

This chain uses TRBV19 with TRBJ1-6; D is perhaps TRBD1 (5 bases). From germline, CDR1 is LNHDA and CDR2 SQIVND (reference sequence). V was pared by 8 bases and J by 5 bases, with 10 bases between. There are 13 residues in the CDR3. CDR3 amino acids: CASGTANNSPLHF. The CDR3 nucleotides are TGTGCCAGTGGGACGGCTAATAATTCACCCCTCCACTTT.

V is TRBV6-2 or TRBV6-3 and J is TRBJ1-1; 8 bases map to TRBD1. CDR1 MNHEY and CDR2 SVGEGT come from the germline V gene. With V trimmed by 6 bases and J by 13 bases, 10 bases remained unmatched. There are 12 residues in the CDR3. The DNA for the CDR3 is TGTGCCAGCAGCAACAACCAGGGGGCCGGTTTCTTT. Encoded protein: CASSNNQGAGFF.

This rearrangement joins TRBV19 to TRBJ2-3; 9 nucleotides line up with TRBD2. The CDR3 extends over 18 amino acids. J gave up 2 bases and V 6 bases, and 15 bases lay outside the gene matches. CDR1 and CDR2 from the germline V gene are LNHDA and SQIVND (reference sequence). CDR3 in amino acids: CASSTENSGSRYTDTQYF. DNA of the CDR3: TGTGCCAGTAGCACGGAGAATAGCGGGAGTAGGTACACAGATACGCAGTATTTT.

The chain couples TRBV30 to TRBJ1-6; no clear D. In germline, CDR1 is GTSNPN, CDR2 SVGIG (reference sequence). The germline V and J ends were trimmed by 2 bases and 3 bases, with 14 bases remaining between them. CDR3 length: 16 residues. The CDR3, as DNA: TGTGCCTGGAGTTCGGGCGGGTTGATCTATAATTCACCCCTCCACTTT. Its translation: CAWSSGGLIYNSPLHF.

This chain links TRBV7-9 with TRBJ1-4, with D possibly being TRBD1 (6 bases). The ends were cut back, 4 bases at V and 8 bases at J, with 23 bases in the middle. CDR3 size: 17 residues. The V gene's germline CDR1 is SEHNR and CDR2 FQNEAQ (reference sequence). The chain's CDR3 is CASSSTIQGFVFEKLFF. In nucleotides, the CDR3 is TGTGCCAGCAGCTCGACAATACAGGGCTTCGTTTTCGAAAAACTGTTTTTT.

The table lists this clone with a count of one. The V call is TRBV19, the J call TRBJ2-1; the D gene could be TRBD1 or TRBD2 (6 bases each). Germline V gene data show CDR1 as LNHDA and CDR2 as SQIVND (reference sequence). This CDR3 comprises 15 residues. Trimming stripped 3 bases from V and 3 bases from J, with 12 bases between. The CDR3 coding sequence is TGTGCCAGTAGTATTGGAGGGGGAGGCTACAATGAGCAGTTCTTC. Amino acid sequence: CASSIGGGGYNEQFF.